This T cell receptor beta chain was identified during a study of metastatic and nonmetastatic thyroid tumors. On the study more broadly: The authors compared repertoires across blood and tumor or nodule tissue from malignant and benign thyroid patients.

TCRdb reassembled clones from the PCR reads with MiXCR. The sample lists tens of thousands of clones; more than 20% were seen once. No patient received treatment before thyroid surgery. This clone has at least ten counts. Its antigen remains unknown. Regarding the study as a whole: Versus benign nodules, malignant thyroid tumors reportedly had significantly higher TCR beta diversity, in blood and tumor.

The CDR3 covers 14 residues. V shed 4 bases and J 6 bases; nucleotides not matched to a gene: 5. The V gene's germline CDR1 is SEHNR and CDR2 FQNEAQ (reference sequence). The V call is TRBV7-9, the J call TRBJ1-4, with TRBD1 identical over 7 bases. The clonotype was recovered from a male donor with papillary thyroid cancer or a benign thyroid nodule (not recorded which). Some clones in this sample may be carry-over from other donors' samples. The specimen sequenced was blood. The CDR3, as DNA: TGTGCCAGCAGCTCAGGGGGGACACATGAAAAACTGTTTTTT. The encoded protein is CASSSGGTHEKLFF.